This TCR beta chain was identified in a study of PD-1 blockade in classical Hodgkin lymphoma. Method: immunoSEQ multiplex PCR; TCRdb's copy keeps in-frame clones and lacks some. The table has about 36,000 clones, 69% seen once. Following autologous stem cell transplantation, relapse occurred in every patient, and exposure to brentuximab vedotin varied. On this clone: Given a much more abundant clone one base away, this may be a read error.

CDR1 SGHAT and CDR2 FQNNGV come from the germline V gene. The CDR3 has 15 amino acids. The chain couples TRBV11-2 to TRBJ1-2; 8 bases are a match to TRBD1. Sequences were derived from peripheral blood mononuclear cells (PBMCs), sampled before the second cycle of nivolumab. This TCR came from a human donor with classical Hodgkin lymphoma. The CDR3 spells CASGLTPTGGNGYTF. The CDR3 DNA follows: TGTGCCAGCGGCTTAACTCCCACAGGGGGGAATGGCTACACCTTC.